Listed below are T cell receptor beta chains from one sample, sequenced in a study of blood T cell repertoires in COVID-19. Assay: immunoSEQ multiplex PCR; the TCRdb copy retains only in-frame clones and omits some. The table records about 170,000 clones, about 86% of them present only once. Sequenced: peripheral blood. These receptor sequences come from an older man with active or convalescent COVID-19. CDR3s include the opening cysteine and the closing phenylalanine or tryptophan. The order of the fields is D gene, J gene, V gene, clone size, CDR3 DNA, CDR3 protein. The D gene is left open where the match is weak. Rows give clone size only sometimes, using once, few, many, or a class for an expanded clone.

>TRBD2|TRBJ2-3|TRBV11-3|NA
TGTGCCAGCAGCCCAGGACTAGCGACAGATACGCAGTATTTT
CASSPGLATDTQYF
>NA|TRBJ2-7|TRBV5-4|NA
TGTGCCAGCAGCTTGGTGGGGGATTACGGGGGCGAGCAGTACTTC
CASSLVGDYGGEQYF
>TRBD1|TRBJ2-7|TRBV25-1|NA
TGTGCCAGCCGGACAGGGCCCTACGAGCAGTACTTC
CASRTGPYEQYF
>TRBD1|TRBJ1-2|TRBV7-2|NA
TGTGCCAGCAGCTTAGGACAGGGGTATGGCTACACCTTC
CASSLGQGYGYTF
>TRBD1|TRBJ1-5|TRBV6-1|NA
TGTGCCAGCAGTGAAGTTGGACAGGGCAGTCAGCCCCAGCATTTT
CASSEVGQGSQPQHF
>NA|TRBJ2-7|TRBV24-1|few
TGTGCCACCAGTGATTTCCAGGGTAACGAGCAGTACTTC
CATSDFQGNEQYF
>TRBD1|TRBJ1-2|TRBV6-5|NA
TGTGCCAGCAAGAGGGGGCCCCAGCTCAACTATGGCTACACCTTC
CASKRGPQLNYGYTF
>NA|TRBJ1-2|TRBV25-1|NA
TGTGCCAGCAGTGAATTTCAGGGCCATGGCTACACCTTC
CASSEFQGHGYTF
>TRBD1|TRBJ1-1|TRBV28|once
TGTGCCAGCTATCTCCGGGAGGGACAGGGGGCAGGGGCTTTCTTT
CASYLREGQGAGAFF
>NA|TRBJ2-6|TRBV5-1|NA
TGCGCCAGCAGCTTGCCAGGATCTGGGGCCAACGTCCTGACTTTC
CASSLPGSGANVLTF
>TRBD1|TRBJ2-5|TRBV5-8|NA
TGTGCCAGCAATCACAGGGGGCTGGAGACCCAGTACTTC
CASNHRGLETQYF
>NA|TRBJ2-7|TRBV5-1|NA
TGCGCCAGCAGCTTTATATCCTCGTCTTACGAGCAGTACTTC
CASSFISSSYEQYF
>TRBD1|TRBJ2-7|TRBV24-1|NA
TGTGCCACCAGCCCGGGACAGGGGGCGAGGGAGCAGTACTTC
CATSPGQGAREQYF
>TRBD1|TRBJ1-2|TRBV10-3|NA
TGTGCCATCAGGGGGACAGGGGGCAACTATGGCTACACCTTC
CAIRGTGGNYGYTF
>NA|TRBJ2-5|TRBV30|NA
TGTGCGCATGCAGGAGGCCAAGAGACCCAGTACTTC
CAHAGGQETQYF
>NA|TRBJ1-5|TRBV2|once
TGTGCCAGCAGTAACAGGGTTGGCAATCAGCCCCAGCATTTT
CASSNRVGNQPQHF
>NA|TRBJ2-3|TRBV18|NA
TGTGCCAGCTCACCAACCGGGGACACAGATACGCAGTATTTT
CASSPTGDTDTQYF
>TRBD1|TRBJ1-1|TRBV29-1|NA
TGCAGCGTTAGACAGGGCTGGGGCATGAACACTGAAGCTTTCTTT
CSVRQGWGMNTEAFF
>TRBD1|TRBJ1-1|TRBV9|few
TGTGCCAGCAGCCCCAGGGACAGGGACACTGAAGCTTTCTTT
CASSPRDRDTEAFF
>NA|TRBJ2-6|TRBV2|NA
TGTGCCAGCAGCCCTCCCCGAGGAACTGGGGCCAACGTCCTGACTTTC
CASSPPRGTGANVLTF
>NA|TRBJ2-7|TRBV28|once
TGTGCCAGCGGGGCCCCGGGCCAGACGTTC
CASGAPGQTF
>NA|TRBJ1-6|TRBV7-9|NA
TGTGCCAGCAGCTCAAGGGGGGGGAAGGGTGTCCGTTCACCCCTCCACTTT
CASSSRGGKGVRSPLHF
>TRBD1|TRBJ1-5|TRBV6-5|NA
TGTGCCAGCAGTATCAGACAGGGTAGCAATCAGCCCCAGCATTTT
CASSIRQGSNQPQHF
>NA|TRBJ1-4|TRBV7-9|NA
TGTGCCAGCAGCCCCCAGGGACTTAATGAAAAACTGTTTTTT
CASSPQGLNEKLFF
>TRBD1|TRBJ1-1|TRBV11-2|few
TGTGCCAGCAGCTTAGATCGGCAGGGGGCACGAGCTTTCTTT
CASSLDRQGARAFF
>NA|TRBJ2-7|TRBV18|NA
TGTGCCAGCTCACCACGACTATCGTCCGCCGAGCAGTACTTC
CASSPRLSSAEQYF
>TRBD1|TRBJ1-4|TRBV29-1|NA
TGCAGCGTCACCCCACCGGGACAGGGGTCGGAAAAACTGTTTTTT
CSVTPPGQGSEKLFF
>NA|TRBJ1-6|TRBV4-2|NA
TGTGCCAGCAGCCAAGATCCCTTCCCCGCGGCAGATAATTCACCCCTCCACTTT
CASSQDPFPAADNSPLHF
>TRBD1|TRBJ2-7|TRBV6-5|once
TGTGCCAGCAGTTGGGACAGGGCATCCTACGAGCAGTACTTC
CASSWDRASYEQYF
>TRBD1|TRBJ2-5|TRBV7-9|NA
TGTGCCAGCAGCTCAACCAACCGGGACAGGAGCCAAGAGACCCAGTACTTC
CASSSTNRDRSQETQYF
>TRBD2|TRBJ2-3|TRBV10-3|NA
TGTGCCATCACTCCTAGCGGGGGAGGCGGAGATACGCAGTATTTT
CAITPSGGGGDTQYF
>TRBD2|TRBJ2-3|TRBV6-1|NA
TGTGCCAGCAGTGAGCTACTAGCGGGCCGCGGGTATTTT
CASSELLAGRGYF
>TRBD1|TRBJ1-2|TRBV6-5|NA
TGTGCCAGCAGGATAGGGACAGCATCTGGCTACACCTTC
CASRIGTASGYTF
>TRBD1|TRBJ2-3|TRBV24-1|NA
TGTGCCACCAGTGAACCGGGACAGGGCACAGATACGCAGTATTTT
CATSEPGQGTDTQYF